These 19 T cell receptor beta chains originate from one sample sequenced in a study of blood T cell repertoires in COVID-19. Data came from immunoSEQ multiplex PCR; TCRdb stores just in-frame clones and leaves some out. The repertoire holds 120,000 to 150,000 clones, with approximately 80% as singletons. Sequenced sample: peripheral blood. These receptors originate from a woman older than 75 in a cohort sampled during active or convalescent COVID-19.

The V and J genes are TRBV30 and TRBJ2-6; tentative D call: TRBD2 (6 bases). Germline V gene sequence: CDR1 GTSNPN, CDR2 SVGIG (reference sequence). The V and J ends lost 2 bases and 1 base respectively, with 12 bases between them. This CDR3 spans 16 amino acids. The CDR3 is CAWSPQGTSGANVLTF. CDR3 DNA: TGTGCCTGGAGTCCCCAAGGGACTTCTGGGGCCAACGTCCTGACTTTC. Using reference TRBV30 and TRBJ2-6 for the parts outside the CDR3, the full variable domain is SQTIHQWPATLVQPVGSPLSLECTVEGTSNPNLYWYRQAAGRGLQLLFYSVGIGQISSEVPQNLSASRPQDRQFILSSKKLLLSDSGFYLCAWSPQGTSGANVLTFGAGSRLTVL.

The chain combines TRBV29-1 with TRBJ1-1; possible D gene TRBD1, 5 bases. CDR3 length equals 13 residues. Trimming took 8 bases from V and 6 from J, leaving 19 bases between them. Germline V lookup: CDR1 SQVTM, CDR2 ANQGSEA. This CDR3 is CSFQAGFSAEAFF. The CDR3 nucleotides read TGCAGCTTTCAGGCAGGGTTCTCAGCTGAAGCTTTCTTT.

A word on this clone: The sample contains more than one DNA sequence encoding this CDR3. The chain is built from TRBV18 and TRBJ2-3, with 10 bases matching TRBD2. CDR1 is KGHSH, CDR2 LQKENI, per germline. With V trimmed by 4 bases and J by 1 base, 2 bases remained unmatched. The CDR3 is made up of 15 amino acids. The CDR3 DNA is TGTGCCAGCTCACGCACTAGCGGGGGCACAGATACGCAGTATTTT. This translates into CASSRTSGGTDTQYF.

In this sample, this clone turned up once. This chain uses TRBV2 with TRBJ1-5, with D possibly matching TRBD1 (5 bases). V gave up 6 bases and J gave up 0 bases, with 12 bases separating them. The V gene's germline CDR1 is SNHLY and CDR2 FYNNEI. The CDR3 extends over 15 amino acids. The CDR3 coding sequence is TGTGCCAGCAGCAGCGACAGTTTTAGCAATCAGCCCCAGCATTTT. Translating gives CASSSDSFSNQPQHF.

The gene calls are TRBV2 and TRBJ1-2; D unclear. Germline V lookup: CDR1 SNHLY, CDR2 FYNNEI. This CDR3 contains 13 residues. Trimming removed 8 bases at V and 4 bases at J, with 14 bases between. CDR3 sequence reads: CASAPEDPYGYTF. The CDR3 DNA follows: TGTGCCAGCGCGCCGGAGGATCCCTATGGCTACACCTTC. The complete variable domain, with remaining parts taken from reference TRBV2 and TRBJ1-2, reads EPEVTQTPSHQVTQMGQEVILRCVPISNHLYFYWYRQILGQKVEFLVSFYNNEISEKSEIFDDQFSVERPDGSNFTLKIRSTKLEDSAMYFCASAPEDPYGYTFGSGTRLTVV.

This clone was detected a few times. This sequence joins TRBV10-1 and TRBJ2-7, with 12 positions matching TRBD2. This CDR3 has 11 residues. The germline V gene encodes CDR1 WNHNN and CDR2 SYGVQD (reference sequence). With V trimmed by 3 bases and J by 12 bases, 0 bases remained unmatched. The CDR3 DNA reads as TGCGCCAGCAGTGAACTAGCGGGGGGGTACTTC. Translated, it gives CASSELAGGYF.

The CDR3 region has the DNA TGTGCCAGTCGAGACAGGGCATCAGATACGCAGTATTTT. Translation gives CASRDRASDTQYF. The J gene is TRBJ2-3, the V gene TRBV19; 7 bases line up with TRBD1. V lost 8 bases, J lost 4 bases, and 6 bases stayed unmatched. Per germline, CDR1 LNHDA and CDR2 SQIVND (reference sequence). The CDR3 extends over 13 amino acids.

The count of this clone is one. This chain joins TRBV6-2 or TRBV6-3 and TRBJ1-5, with D unclear. Germline CDR1 reads MNHEY; CDR2 reads SVGEGT. There are 13 residues in the CDR3. Trimming stripped 2 bases from V and 4 bases from J, with 6 bases between. For the CDR3, the DNA is TGTGCCAGCAGTTACGAGGGTAATCAGCCCCAGCATTTT. Its translation: CASSYEGNQPQHF.

The chain joins TRBV7-2 to TRBJ2-1; 9 bases align to TRBD2. V dropped 4 bases and J dropped 10; count of bases not matched to a gene: 8. This CDR3 contains 14 residues. Germline CDR1 SGHTA, CDR2 FQGNSA. The CDR3 DNA reads as TGTGCCAGCAGCTCCCGGCGGGGGGGGAGAGAGCAGTTCTTC. Protein product: CASSSRRGGREQFF.

On this clone: Distinct nucleotide sequences in the sample also encode this CDR3. The rearrangement links TRBV4-1 to TRBJ2-5; 8 bases are a match to TRBD1. Germline V gives CDR1 MGHRA, CDR2 YSYEKL. The CDR3 runs 14 residues. V lost 3 bases, J lost 2 bases, and 2 bases stayed unmatched. CDR3 sequence reads: CASSHRQGQETQYF. In DNA, the CDR3 is TGCGCCAGCAGCCACAGACAGGGGCAAGAGACCCAGTACTTC.

This sequence joins TRBV2 and TRBJ1-2; D is ambiguous. The CDR3 sequence is 11 residues long. Trimming took off 5 bases at V and 2 bases at J, with 3 bases between the two ends. From germline, CDR1 is SNHLY and CDR2 FYNNEI. CDR3 in DNA: TGTGCCAGCAGTCGGAACTATGGCTACACCTTC. As protein: CASSRNYGYTF.

The chain recombines TRBV5-1 with TRBJ2-1; D perhaps matches TRBD2 (5 bases). The CDR3 contains 15 residues. Germline V lookup: CDR1 SGHRS, CDR2 YFSETQ. V gave up 4 bases and J gave up 8 bases, with 19 bases separating them. Written as DNA, the CDR3 is TGCGCCAGCAGCCCCCCCCGACTGAGGGTCGATGAGCAGTTCTTC. Amino acids: CASSPPRLRVDEQFF.

This clone was detected only once. The CDR3, as DNA: TGTGCCAGCAGAACCGGGACAGGGGAAGTAAAACTGTTTTTT. As protein: CASRTGTGEVKLFF. This chain links TRBV6-5 with TRBJ1-4, with 10 bases matching TRBD1. This CDR3 comprises 14 residues. Germline V gene sequence: CDR1 MNHEY, CDR2 SVGAGI. J lost 10 bases, V lost 6 bases, and 8 bases had no gene match.

Here the CDR3 DNA reads TGTGCCAGCACCCAGGGGGCGGGCGGCTACACCTTC. Protein: CASTQGAGGYTF. The chain recombines TRBV9 with TRBJ1-2, with 8 nucleotides matching TRBD1. V trimming: 6 bases; J trimming: 8 bases; junction bases outside the gene matches: 6. Germline V gives CDR1 SGDLS, CDR2 YYNGEE. The CDR3 runs to 12 residues. The whole variable domain, remainder taken from reference TRBV9 and TRBJ1-2, is DSGVTQTPKHLITATGQRVTLRCSPRSGDLSVYWYQQSLDQGLQFLIQYYNGEERAKGNILERFSAQQFPDLHSELNLSSLELGDSALYFCASTQGAGGYTFGSGTRLTVV.

The chain joins TRBV11-2 to TRBJ2-2, with a weak D call TRBD2 (6 bases). There are 16 residues in the CDR3. Germline V gives CDR1 SGHAT, CDR2 FQNNGV. V dropped 3 bases and J dropped 5 bases, with 16 bases sitting between them. The CDR3 sequence: CASSFLRGGRTGELFF. The CDR3, as DNA: TGTGCCAGCAGCTTCCTTAGGGGAGGTCGAACCGGGGAGCTGTTTTTT.

The chain recombines TRBV6-6 with TRBJ2-1, with 7 bases lining up with TRBD2. Losses at the gene ends were 6 bases for V and 7 bases for J; bases not matched to a gene: 12. Germline V gene sequence: CDR1 MNHNY, CDR2 SVGAGI (reference sequence). This CDR3 has 15 residues. Here the CDR3 DNA reads TGTGCCAGCAGACCCCTCTTGGCGGGGGATAATGAGCAGTTCTTC. It is translated as CASRPLLAGDNEQFF.

The chain combines TRBV7-3 with TRBJ1-6; TRBD1 might be the D (6 bases). This CDR3 region has 13 residues. Germline assignment: CDR1 SGHTA and CDR2 FQGTGA. The V end was cut by 1 base, the J end by 13 bases, with 11 bases between. The CDR3 DNA follows: TGTGCCAGCAGCTTAAATAAACAGGGTCCCCTCCACTTT. It is translated as CASSLNKQGPLHF. The whole variable domain, filled in from reference TRBV7-3 and TRBJ1-6, reads GAGVSQTPSNKVTEKGKYVELRCDPISGHTALYWYRQSLGQGPEFLIYFQGTGAADDSGLPNDRFFAVRPEGSVSTLKIQRTERGDSAVYLCASSLNKQGPLHFGNGTRLTVT.

The chain joins TRBV3-1 (or the pseudogene TRBV3-2) to TRBJ2-1, with 8 bases fitting TRBD2. The CDR3 is 17 amino acids. Germline lookup yields CDR1 LGHDT and CDR2 YNNKEL (reference sequence). Germline trimming cut 0 bases from V and 6 bases from J; bases unmatched to any gene: 10. In nucleotides, the CDR3 is TGTGCCAGCAGCCAAGAATGGGAAGCGGGGGCCACCAATGAGCAGTTCTTC. As protein: CASSQEWEAGATNEQFF.

This chain uses TRBV20-1 with TRBJ2-5; 9 bases are shared with TRBD2. The CDR3 has 14 residues. V gave up 3 bases and J gave up 4 bases; unmatched junction bases: 6. Germline values: CDR1 DFQATT, CDR2 SNEGSKA (reference sequence). The CDR3 DNA sequence: TGCAGTGCTAGTAGGGCTAGCGGGGTAGAGACCCAGTACTTC. Translated, it gives CSASRASGVETQYF.